This T cell receptor (beta chain) appears in the sequencing data of a study of cytomegalovirus exposure and HLA in healthy donors. The study ran its PCR with 60 Vbeta and 13 Jbeta primers. Assay: immunoSEQ multiplex PCR; the TCRdb copy retains only in-frame clones and omits some. The data hold roughly 120,000 clones, with roughly four fifths observed a single time. As to this clone: The antigen is not known.

The ends were cut back, 4 bases at V and 4 bases at J, with 13 bases in the middle. This CDR3 region has 14 residues. CDR1 and CDR2 (germline): SGDLS, YYNGEE. Study observations and caveats: About 87% or about 30% of the time was how often most TCR beta V segments were productive, according to an earlier analysis.

The rearrangement joins TRBV9 to TRBJ2-3, with TRBD2 as a possible D gene (7 bases). The receptor was derived from a woman in her 30s in good health and CMV-seropositive. The sample taken for sequencing was PBMCs. The CDR3 DNA reads TGTGCCAGCAGCCCCCGGGGGGCGGCAGATACGCAGTATTTT. Translated, it gives CASSPRGAADTQYF.